The entry that follows covers one T cell receptor (beta chain) sequence. Its antigen is as yet unknown. It may be a read error: a sequence one base away is much more abundant. Per germline, CDR1 SGHTA and CDR2 FQGNSA. The CDR3 covers 18 residues. Trimming shortened V by 1 base and J by 2 bases, and 18 bases separated the two germline ends. MiXCR was run by TCRdb on the RT-PCR reads, yielding one entry per CDR3 protein. The profile shows hundreds of thousands of distinct CDR3 sequences, approximately 15% of them singletons. This sample stems from a study of response to subunit inactivated influenza vaccine. General observations from the study: Seasonal influenza vaccination, on each occasion, was suggested by the authors to recruit few new T cells.

The rearrangement uses TRBV7-2 and TRBJ2-1; D may correspond to TRBD1 or TRBD2 (6 bases each). Sequencing used PBMCs from blood, obtained about 14 days before vaccination. This receptor was identified in a man in his forties or fifties who received an inactivated influenza vaccine. CDR3 nucleotides: TGTGCCAGCAGCTTAGGGCCTCGGGGGCCTCTAACCTACAATGAGCAGTTCTTC. Its translation is CASSLGPRGPLTYNEQFF.